Listed below are T cell receptor beta chains from one sample, sequenced in a study of T cells in Graves' hyperthyroidism and ophthalmopathy. TCRdb processed the multiplex PCR reads anew with MiXCR; each CDR3 protein has one entry. The sample has 730,000 or so distinct CDR3 sequences, around 20% seen once. Sequenced sample: blood. The receptors here all came from a woman aged 45-65 years with Graves' hyperthyroidism that later progressed to Graves' ophthalmopathy. The CDR3 runs from the conserved cysteine through the conserved F or W. A D gene is named only where the DNA matches it firmly. Not all rows give a size; the values are once, few, many and, for expanded clones, a class.

J: TRBJ2-2
size: -
V: TRBV7-9
D: -
CDR3: CASSPSSGHNTGELFF
DNA: TGTGCCAGCAGCCCTAGTTCGGGACATAACACCGGGGAGCTGTTTTTT

J: TRBJ2-1
size: -
V: TRBV10-3
D: TRBD1
CDR3: CAISRGNEQFF
DNA: TGTGCCATCAGCAGGGGGAATGAGCAGTTCTTC

J: TRBJ1-3
size: few
V: TRBV7-2
D: -
CDR3: CASSWTRGNTIYF
DNA: TGTGCCAGCAGCTGGACCCGTGGAAACACCATATATTTT

J: TRBJ2-1
size: many
V: TRBV7-8
D: -
CDR3: CASSWTDNEQFF
DNA: TGTGCCAGCAGCTGGACAGACAATGAGCAGTTCTTC

J: TRBJ1-1
size: -
V: TRBV27
D: -
CDR3: CATTPPAFF
DNA: TGTGCCACCACCCCCCCGGCTTTCTTT

J: TRBJ2-1
size: -
V: TRBV2
D: -
CDR3: CASRSQSSSYNEQFF
DNA: TGTGCCAGTCGAAGCCAATCAAGCTCCTACAATGAGCAGTTCTTC

J: TRBJ1-6
size: -
V: TRBV6-4
D: -
CDR3: CASSRETGSNSPLHF
DNA: TGTGCCAGCAGCCGAGAAACAGGGTCCAATTCACCCCTCCACTTT

J: TRBJ2-7
size: -
V: TRBV5-5
D: -
CDR3: CASSETGRMIYEQYF
DNA: TGTGCCAGCAGCGAAACGGGACGGATGATCTACGAGCAGTACTTC

J: TRBJ1-5
size: many
V: TRBV4-1
D: TRBD1
CDR3: CASSPGTGVNQPQHF
DNA: TGTGCCAGCAGCCCCGGGACAGGGGTCAATCAGCCCCAGCATTTT

J: TRBJ1-6
size: few
V: TRBV6-4
D: TRBD1
CDR3: CASSDAPGQSNSPLHF
DNA: TGTGCCAGCAGTGACGCTCCGGGACAGAGTAATTCACCCCTCCACTTT

J: TRBJ1-4
size: -
V: TRBV30
D: TRBD1
CDR3: CASSQDGSRGREKLFF
DNA: TGTGCCAGCAGCCAAGATGGGTCCAGGGGGAGGGAAAAACTGTTTTTT

J: TRBJ1-5
size: -
V: TRBV18
D: TRBD1
CDR3: CASSPQGQPNQPQHF
DNA: TGTGCCAGCTCTCCTCAGGGACAGCCAAATCAGCCCCAGCATTTT

J: TRBJ1-2
size: many
V: TRBV6-5
D: TRBD1
CDR3: CASSYGTGAGYTF
DNA: TGTGCCAGCAGTTACGGGACAGGGGCCGGCTACACCTTC

J: TRBJ2-5
size: -
V: TRBV3-1
D: -
CDR3: CASSQAGIQETQYF
DNA: TGTGCCAGCAGCCAAGCCGGGATCCAAGAGACCCAGTACTTC

J: TRBJ1-5
size: few
V: TRBV6-2/TRBV6-3
D: TRBD1
CDR3: CASSYDGLDRVNQPQHF
DNA: TGTGCCAGCAGTTACGACGGCCTGGACAGGGTTAATCAGCCCCAGCATTTT

J: TRBJ1-2
size: -
V: TRBV6-4
D: -
CDR3: CASSEGPGSYGYTF
DNA: TGTGCCAGCAGTGAAGGGCCGGGGAGCTATGGCTACACCTTC

J: TRBJ1-1
size: many
V: TRBV20-1
D: TRBD1
CDR3: CSARKFGQGARWTEAFF
DNA: TGCAGTGCTCGCAAATTCGGACAGGGGGCGCGATGGACTGAAGCTTTCTTT

J: TRBJ1-1
size: many
V: TRBV20-1
D: -
CDR3: CSAKGHTEAFF
DNA: TGCAGTGCTAAAGGGCACACTGAAGCTTTCTTT

J: TRBJ1-5
size: few
V: TRBV12-3/TRBV12-4
D: -
CDR3: CASSLTGSQPQHF
DNA: TGTGCCAGCAGTTTAACGGGGTCGCAGCCCCAGCATTTT

J: TRBJ2-5
size: many
V: TRBV15
D: TRBD1
CDR3: CATSSPEQGVEAETQYF
DNA: TGTGCCACCAGCAGCCCTGAACAGGGGGTCGAGGCGGAGACCCAGTACTTC

J: TRBJ1-5
size: many
V: TRBV20-1
D: -
CDR3: CSARAPGQSYQPQHF
DNA: TGCAGTGCTAGAGCCCCCGGGCAGAGCTATCAGCCCCAGCATTTT

J: TRBJ1-5
size: -
V: TRBV4-2
D: -
CDR3: CASSQDSMQGNGNQPQHF
DNA: TGTGCCAGCAGCCAAGATTCGATGCAGGGGAACGGCAATCAGCCCCAGCATTTT

J: TRBJ1-2
size: -
V: TRBV15
D: -
CDR3: CATSRVTADYGYTF
DNA: TGTGCCACCAGCAGAGTTACGGCGGACTATGGCTACACCTTC

J: TRBJ1-1
size: many
V: TRBV6-1
D: TRBD1
CDR3: CASSTSDRPTTEAFF
DNA: TGTGCCAGCAGTACCTCGGACAGGCCTACCACTGAAGCTTTCTTT

J: TRBJ1-5
size: many
V: TRBV2
D: -
CDR3: CASSDRERQPQHF
DNA: TGTGCCAGCAGTGACAGGGAGAGGCAGCCCCAGCATTTT

J: TRBJ2-5
size: many
V: TRBV18
D: TRBD1
CDR3: CASSSTDRVETQYF
DNA: TGTGCCAGCTCATCAACGGACAGGGTGGAGACCCAGTACTTC

J: TRBJ2-5
size: -
V: TRBV11-3
D: TRBD2
CDR3: CASNLRTSGGLQETQYF
DNA: TGTGCCAGCAACCTTCGGACTAGCGGGGGACTCCAAGAGACCCAGTACTTC

J: TRBJ2-5
size: -
V: TRBV27
D: -
CDR3: CASSLLSAGTTAPETQYF
DNA: TGTGCCAGCAGTTTATTGTCGGCGGGGACAACGGCGCCAGAGACCCAGTACTTC

J: TRBJ2-5
size: -
V: TRBV5-1
D: TRBD2
CDR3: CASQLGASGGQETQYF
DNA: TGCGCCTCTCAACTGGGGGCTAGCGGGGGCCAAGAGACCCAGTACTTC

J: TRBJ1-4
size: few
V: TRBV20-1
D: -
CDR3: CSASLVLGGADEKLFF
DNA: TGCAGTGCTAGCTTGGTGTTAGGAGGGGCAGATGAAAAACTGTTTTTT

J: TRBJ2-7
size: -
V: TRBV24-1
D: -
CDR3: CATSDSHLYEQYF
DNA: TGTGCCACCAGTGATTCCCACCTCTACGAGCAGTACTTC

J: TRBJ1-2
size: few
V: TRBV14
D: -
CDR3: CASSQVRTDGYTF
DNA: TGTGCCAGCAGCCAAGTGAGGACTGATGGCTACACCTTC

J: TRBJ1-1
size: few
V: TRBV9
D: TRBD1
CDR3: CASSVDTGVGTEAFF
DNA: TGTGCCAGCAGCGTAGATACAGGGGTTGGCACTGAAGCTTTCTTT

J: TRBJ2-5
size: few
V: TRBV13
D: -
CDR3: CASSLYQGGETQYF
DNA: TGTGCCAGCAGCTTATATCAGGGAGGTGAGACCCAGTACTTC

J: TRBJ1-2
size: few
V: TRBV5-6
D: -
CDR3: CASSEGRNGYTF
DNA: TGTGCCAGCAGTGAAGGGCGTAACGGCTACACCTTC